Following are 29 T cell receptor beta chains from one sample sequenced in a study of cytomegalovirus exposure and HLA in healthy donors (dated by TCRdb to 2016 to 2017). The library was generated by the immunoSEQ multiplex PCR assay. A mixture of 60 forward primers for TCR Vbeta segments and 13 reverse primers for TCR Jbeta segments was used in the multiplex PCR. The table comes from immuneACCESS by way of TCRdb, which keeps in-frame sequences with V and J called. Part of the clones is missing from these tables; in studies checked, under half for an unresolved V gene and the rest for unknown reasons. For this sample the table gives some 150,000 clones, of which more than 75% were detected only once. The ten top clones hold more than 2.5% of the sample. Sequenced input: PBMCs. These receptors all come from a man between 18 and 29 years old in good health and CMV-seropositive.

The chain recombines TRBV28 with TRBJ2-1; the match to TRBD1 covers 7 bases. Trimming at V came to 6 bases and at J to 6 bases, leaving 11 bases not matched to a gene. The CDR3 sequence is 15 residues long. Germline CDR1 reads MDHEN; CDR2 reads SYDVKM. Here the CDR3 DNA reads TGTGCCAGCAGCCTTCCCGACAGGGTTCGCAATGAGCAGTTCTTC. This codes for CASSLPDRVRNEQFF.

In its sample, this clone was seen a few times. The CDR3: CASSPLYTDTQYF. The CDR3 DNA reads TGCGCCAGCAGCCCCCTATACACAGATACGCAGTATTTT. The chain has TRBV5-1 and TRBJ2-3; D is unclear. Germline CDR1 is SGHRS and CDR2 is YFSETQ. Trimming stripped 4 bases from V and 2 bases from J, with 8 bases between. CDR3 size: 13 residues.

V usage is TRBV2 and J usage is TRBJ2-5; 10 bases match TRBD1. This CDR3 region has 15 residues. The V segment lost 5 bases and the J segment 4 bases; nucleotides outside the gene matches: 7. CDR1 is SNHLY, CDR2 FYNNEI, per germline. CDR3 sequence (DNA): TGTGCCAGCAGTAGACAGGGGGCCGGGGGAGAGACCCAGTACTTC. Translation gives CASSRQGAGGETQYF.

This rearrangement joins TRBV7-9 to TRBJ1-5; D possibly corresponds to TRBD1 (5 bases). Trimming pared 5 bases from V and 4 bases from J, leaving 12 bases between. Germline values: CDR1 SEHNR, CDR2 FQNEAQ (reference sequence). The CDR3 covers 14 residues. CDR3 region: CASSPEGRNQPQHF. The CDR3 DNA reads TGTGCCAGCAGCCCTGAGGGGAGGAATCAGCCCCAGCATTTT.

CDR3 coding DNA: TGCGCCAGCAGTCCGACAGTGGGTTATAGCAATCAGCCCCAGCATTTT. As protein: CASSPTVGYSNQPQHF. The V gene is TRBV5-1, the J gene TRBJ1-5; D might be TRBD1 (5 bases). The CDR3 consists of 16 residues. V shed 5 bases and J shed 0 bases, with 15 bases lying between them. The germline V gene has CDR1 SGHRS and CDR2 YFSETQ.

The chain combines TRBV19 with TRBJ1-2; 7 bases match TRBD1. The germline CDR1 and CDR2 sequences are LNHDA and SQIVND (reference sequence). The CDR3 is made up of 15 amino acids. V shed 6 bases, J shed 1 base, and the junction held 8 bases outside the gene matches. CDR3 nucleotides: TGTGCCAGTAGGGGGGGACAGAATTATAACTATGGCTACACCTTC. Protein sequence: CASRGGQNYNYGYTF. The whole variable domain, remainder taken from reference TRBV19 and TRBJ1-2, is DGGITQSPKYLFRKEGQNVTLSCEQNLNHDAMYWYRQDPGQGLRLIYYSQIVNDFQKGDIAEGYSVSREKKESFPLTVTSAQKNPTAFYLCASRGGQNYNYGYTFGSGTRLTVV.

The J gene is TRBJ2-3, the V gene TRBV7-3; no reliable D call. Trimming shortened V by 6 bases and J by 0 bases, and 7 bases separated the two germline ends. This CDR3 has 13 residues. Germline-derived CDR1 and CDR2 are SGHTA and FQGTGA. The CDR3 reads CASRALSTDTQYF. Written as DNA, the CDR3 is TGTGCCAGCAGAGCACTTAGCACAGATACGCAGTATTTT.

The V call is TRBV28, the J call TRBJ2-7; the match to TRBD2 covers 8 bases. The V and J ends lost 8 bases and 0 bases, in that order; junction bases with no gene match: 3. CDR1 is MDHEN and CDR2 is SYDVKM in the germline V gene. The CDR3 totals 13 residues. The CDR3 DNA reads TGTGCCAGCGGCAGCGGGAGCTCCTACGAGCAGTACTTC. It codes for CASGSGSSYEQYF.

This clone was seen a few times. The rearrangement links TRBV5-1 to TRBJ2-1, with D tentatively TRBD1 (6 bases). Trimming cost V 1 base and J 9 bases, with 11 bases left between them. This CDR3 has 13 amino acids. The germline gives CDR1 SGHRS, CDR2 YFSETQ. CDR3 sequence (DNA): TGCGCCAGCAGCTTGAAAACAGGGAGTGAGCAGTTCTTC. As protein: CASSLKTGSEQFF.

The chain couples TRBV6-5 to TRBJ1-2; the match to TRBD1 covers 9 bases. The germline V gene encodes CDR1 MNHEY and CDR2 SVGAGI. After removal of 2 bases from V and 2 bases from J, the junction contained 6 bases not matched to a gene. CDR3 size: 16 residues. In DNA form, the CDR3 reads TGTGCCAGCAGTTACGGGACAGGGCCTGACAACTATGGCTACACCTTC. Protein sequence: CASSYGTGPDNYGYTF.

The rearrangement joins TRBV5-1 to TRBJ2-6; the match to TRBD1 covers 11 bases. The V segment lost 0 bases and the J segment 0 bases; nucleotides outside the gene matches: 5. CDR1 SGHRS and CDR2 YFSETQ come from the germline V gene. CDR3 size: 19 residues. The CDR3 coding sequence is TGCGCCAGCAGCTTGGGGACAGGGGGCCCATTCTCTGGGGCCAACGTCCTGACTTTC. The encoded protein is CASSLGTGGPFSGANVLTF.

The rearrangement links TRBV27 to TRBJ2-7; 9 nucleotides align to TRBD1. The CDR3 consists of 14 residues. V trimming: 6 bases; J trimming: 3 bases; junction bases outside the gene matches: 6. CDR1 and CDR2 (germline): MNHEY, SMNVEV (reference sequence). CDR3 sequence (DNA): TGTGCCAGCAGGATCCCGGGACAGGGCTACGAGCAGTACTTC. It yields the protein CASRIPGQGYEQYF.

V usage is TRBV28 and J usage is TRBJ1-1; TRBD1 aligns across 7 bases. With 3 bases clipped from V and 0 bases from J, the junction kept 4 bases outside the gene matches. CDR3 length: 15 residues. Germline lookup yields CDR1 MDHEN and CDR2 SYDVKM. The CDR3 reads CASSLDRFLNTEAFF. CDR3 DNA sequence: TGTGCCAGCAGTTTGGACAGGTTCCTGAACACTGAAGCTTTCTTT.

The rearrangement joins TRBV5-1 to TRBJ1-3; TRBD1 is a possible D gene (6 bases). Trimming left V 0 bases short and J 1 base short, with 14 bases between. Per the germline V gene, CDR1 is SGHRS and CDR2 is YFSETQ. The CDR3 length is 17 residues. The CDR3 loop reads CASSLAPTQGSGNTIYF. The CDR3, as DNA: TGCGCCAGCAGCTTGGCTCCCACACAGGGTTCTGGAAACACCATATATTTT.

The chain links TRBV7-8 to TRBJ2-1; the match to TRBD1 covers 9 bases. V lost 4 bases, J lost 5 bases, and 9 bases stayed unmatched. CDR3 size: 16 residues. The V gene's germline CDR1 is SGHVS and CDR2 FQNEAQ. CDR3: CASSSGEGQGNNEQFF. The CDR3 nucleotides read TGTGCCAGCAGCTCCGGTGAGGGACAGGGTAACAATGAGCAGTTCTTC. The complete variable domain, with remaining parts taken from reference TRBV7-8 and TRBJ2-1, reads GAGVSQSPRYKVAKRGQDVALRCDPISGHVSLFWYQQALGQGPEFLTYFQNEAQLDKSGLPSDRFFAERPEGSVSTLKIQRTQQEDSAVYLCASSSGEGQGNNEQFFGPGTRLTVL.

This clone was found once. This sequence joins TRBV25-1 and TRBJ2-7; TRBD1 agrees at 9 bases. CDR1 and CDR2 (germline): MGHDK, SYGVNS. The CDR3 consists of 15 residues. The V gene end was trimmed by 4 bases and the J gene end by 4 bases; junction bases not matched to a gene: 8. CDR3 in DNA: TGTGCCAGCAGTGGCTACCCGGGACAGGGATACGAGCAGTACTTC. Translation gives CASSGYPGQGYEQYF.

V gene TRBV21-1 combines with J gene TRBJ2-1; the table's TRBD2 call for D was not verified on the DNA. TRBV21-1 is given as a pseudogene. The CDR3 covers 17 residues. The CDR3 sequence: CASSTRLVRPSYNEQFF. CDR3 DNA: TGTGCCAGCAGCACCCGACTAGTCCGACCTTCCTACAATGAGCAGTTCTTC.

The CDR3 nucleotides are TGTGCCAGCAGTTCCCTTAGACTCGTTGGAGGCACTGAAGCTTTCTTT. Translating gives CASSSLRLVGGTEAFF. The V gene is TRBV28, the J gene TRBJ1-1; no firm D call. This CDR3 is 16 amino acids long. Looked up from germline, CDR1 is MDHEN and CDR2 is SYDVKM. V lost 4 bases and J 4 bases, leaving 19 bases between the germline ends.

This clone was counted a single time. The chain carries TRBV29-1 and TRBJ1-1; D possibly corresponds to TRBD1 (6 bases). Trimming removed 2 bases at V and 5 bases at J, with 12 bases between. Germline V lookup: CDR1 SQVTM, CDR2 ANQGSEA. The CDR3 contains 13 residues. CDR3 coding DNA: TGCAGCGTTGAACCAGGGGTGAGAACTGAAGCTTTCTTT. It encodes CSVEPGVRTEAFF.

The rearrangement uses TRBV10-2 and TRBJ1-2; 7 positions match TRBD1. The CDR3 has 15 residues. After removal of 0 bases from V and 4 bases from J, the junction contained 5 bases not matched to a gene. From germline, CDR1 is WSHSY and CDR2 SAAADI. The CDR3 region is CASSESKGGGYGYTF. DNA for the CDR3: TGCGCCAGCAGTGAGTCGAAAGGGGGCGGCTATGGCTACACCTTC.

V usage is TRBV28 and J usage is TRBJ2-5; 7 bases line up with TRBD1. Germline-derived CDR1 and CDR2 are MDHEN and SYDVKM. The CDR3 has 16 residues. The junction had 16 bases not matched to a gene; V was cut back by 7 bases and J by 5 bases. The CDR3 spells CASMQPAVPTGETQYF. The DNA for the CDR3 is TGTGCCAGCATGCAACCGGCCGTCCCGACAGGGGAGACCCAGTACTTC.

The CDR3 region is CASSTSPGGASGANVLTF. The CDR3 DNA follows: TGTGCCAGCAGCACCTCCCCTGGGGGGGCCTCTGGGGCCAACGTCCTGACTTTC. The J gene is TRBJ2-6, the V gene TRBV9; a weak D match, TRBD2 (7 bases). Germline values: CDR1 SGDLS, CDR2 YYNGEE. CDR3 length: 18 residues. Trimming shortened V by 4 bases and J by 0 bases, and 17 bases separated the two germline ends.

The rearrangement uses TRBV28 and TRBJ1-5; no reliable D call. The CDR3 length is 13 residues. CDR1 and CDR2 from the germline V gene are MDHEN and SYDVKM. Between the trimmed V and J ends, which lost 3 bases and 4 bases, there was a span of 7 bases. In DNA form, the CDR3 reads TGTGCCAGCAGTTTGGCCAGTAATCAGCCCCAGCATTTT. Amino acid sequence: CASSLASNQPQHF.

This chain uses TRBV7-2 with TRBJ2-1, with TRBD2 matching 9 bases. The germline V gene encodes CDR1 SGHTA and CDR2 FQGNSA. This CDR3 comprises 14 residues. V lost 4 bases and J lost 6; bases outside the gene matches: 4. CDR3 nucleotide sequence: TGTGCCAGCAGCTCGACTAGCGGTCCCAATGAGCAGTTCTTC. Protein sequence: CASSSTSGPNEQFF.

This clone was seen just once. The chain combines TRBV5-4 with TRBJ2-7, with 7 bases lining up with TRBD2. Trimming cost V 4 bases and J 6 bases; bases outside gene matches: 4. CDR1 and CDR2 from the germline V gene are SGHNT and YYREEE (reference sequence). The CDR3 contains 12 residues. The CDR3 here is CASSLGTTEQYF. In DNA, the CDR3 is TGTGCCAGCAGCCTCGGGACTACCGAGCAGTACTTC.

This clone was recorded only once. The chain links TRBV28 to TRBJ1-4, with D uncertain. Germline CDR1 reads MDHEN; CDR2 reads SYDVKM. CDR3 size: 17 residues. The ends were cut back, 1 base at V and 4 bases at J, with 16 bases in the middle. DNA for the CDR3: TGTGCCAGCAGTTTATCGGTTGGCGGGAGAAGTAATGAAAAACTGTTTTTT. Translating it yields CASSLSVGGRSNEKLFF.

This chain joins TRBV28 and TRBJ2-2, with 9 positions matching TRBD1. Germline V CDR1 and CDR2: MDHEN, SYDVKM. The V segment lost 6 bases and the J segment 1 base; nucleotides outside the gene matches: 6. The CDR3 spans 16 residues. The CDR3 region is CASSSPGQGNTGELFF. The CDR3 region has the DNA TGTGCCAGCAGCTCACCGGGACAGGGGAACACCGGGGAGCTGTTTTTT.

This chain links TRBV11-2 with TRBJ2-7; D gene unclear. Germline CDR1 SGHAT, CDR2 FQNNGV. V was shortened by 1 base and J by 0 bases, with 7 bases between the two germline ends. This CDR3 region has 14 residues. CDR3 protein: CASSLGQDSYEQYF. CDR3 nucleotides: TGTGCCAGCAGCTTAGGTCAGGACTCCTACGAGCAGTACTTC.

The chain links TRBV6-1 to TRBJ2-1; D remains ambiguous. CDR3 length: 12 residues. CDR1 is MNHNS and CDR2 is SASEGT in the germline V gene. Trimming stripped 7 bases from V and 8 bases from J, with 12 bases between. The CDR3 here is CASTTASYEQFF. CDR3 coding DNA: TGTGCCAGCACCACAGCAAGCTATGAGCAGTTCTTC.